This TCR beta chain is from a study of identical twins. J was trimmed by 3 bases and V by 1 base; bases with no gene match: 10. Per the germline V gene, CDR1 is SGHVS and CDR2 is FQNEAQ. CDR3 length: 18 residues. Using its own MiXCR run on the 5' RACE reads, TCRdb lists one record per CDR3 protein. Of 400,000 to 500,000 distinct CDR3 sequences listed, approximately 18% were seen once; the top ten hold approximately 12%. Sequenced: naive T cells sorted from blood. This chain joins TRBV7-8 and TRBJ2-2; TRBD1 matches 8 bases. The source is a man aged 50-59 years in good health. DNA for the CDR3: TGTGCCAGCAGCTTAGACCCCGACAGGGGCGAGTACACCGGGGAGCTGTTTTTT. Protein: CASSLDPDRGEYTGELFF.